The following is a T cell receptor (beta chain) sequence with its context. The protocol was immunoSEQ multiplex PCR, while the TCRdb copy is restricted to in-frame clones and leaves out a portion. Of some 720,000 clones listed, approximately 90% are singletons. This sample is part of a study of shared T cell receptors in the human thymus. This CDR3 spans 19 amino acids. V lost 0 bases and J lost 9, with 27 bases in between. CDR1 is LGHNA and CDR2 is YSLEER in the germline V gene. These data were also filed under a second study, of human thymus T cells. Per that study: Having surgery to correct congenital heart defects, healthy Finnish infants acted as the donors. Thymus pieces cut out during corrective heart surgery were the tissue that was used. Gene usage for V and J segments appeared biased in thymic and blood repertoires.

The chain has TRBV4-3 and TRBJ2-1, with TRBD2 as a possible D gene (6 bases). The sequence derives from a boy under three years old with a congenital heart defect. Material: thymocytes. CDR3 in amino acids: CASSQEGGNERAIDCEQFF. The CDR3 nucleotides read TGCGCCAGCAGCCAAGAGGGGGGAAATGAGCGGGCGATTGATTGTGAGCAGTTCTTC.